A single sample is the source of the 27 T cell receptor beta chains below, sequenced in a study of blood T cells in healthy people across ages. A second PCR, run for about 7 to 11 cycles, used a sample-barcoded 5' primer plus a J-beta primer mix. TCRdb itself ran the 5' RACE reads through MiXCR, one entry per CDR3 protein. The sample yields around 990,000 distinct CDR3 sequences, around two fifths seen once. Material for sequencing was blood. The receptors originated from a man between 18 and 29 years old in good health.

This chain joins TRBV4-3 and TRBJ2-2; 9 bases match TRBD2. J was trimmed by 6 bases and V by 1 base; bases with no gene match: 3. This CDR3 region has 15 residues. Germline V lookup: CDR1 LGHNA, CDR2 YSLEER. CDR3: CASSQGGGAPGELFF. CDR3 bases: TGCGCCAGCAGCCAAGGCGGGGGGGCCCCCGGGGAGCTGTTTTTT.

This clonotype occurred a few times. V is TRBV20-1 and J is TRBJ2-1, with 10 bases matching TRBD2. The germline V gene encodes CDR1 DFQATT and CDR2 SNEGSKA (reference sequence). The trim removed 0 bases at V and 4 bases at J, leaving 12 bases unmatched. The CDR3 length is 18 residues. The CDR3 here is CSARDQGLAGDLYNEQFF. Here the CDR3 DNA reads TGCAGTGCTAGAGATCAGGGGCTAGCGGGGGACCTTTACAATGAGCAGTTCTTC.

For this clonotype: One end of the junction does not line up with germline, which may come from a read error. V usage is TRBV29-1 and J usage is TRBJ1-2; D perhaps matches TRBD1 (5 bases). CDR3 length equals 11 residues. Looked up from germline, CDR1 is SQVTM and CDR2 is ANQGSEA. CDR3 in amino acids: CSAEKGASYTF. CDR3 nucleotide sequence: TGCAGCGCTGAAAAAGGGGCTAGCTACACCTTC.

V usage is TRBV6-5 and J usage is TRBJ1-1; possibly TRBD1 for D (6 bases). CDR3 length: 13 amino acids. The germline V and J ends were trimmed by 1 base and 5 bases, with 8 bases remaining between them. Germline V gives CDR1 MNHEY, CDR2 SVGAGI. The CDR3 bases are TGTGCCAGCAGTTACTACAGGGATACTGAAGCTTTCTTT. The encoded protein is CASSYYRDTEAFF.

This chain connects TRBV20-1 to TRBJ1-2, with D tentatively TRBD1 (5 bases). The germline V gene has CDR1 DFQATT and CDR2 SNEGSKA (reference sequence). The CDR3 is made up of 15 amino acids. V dropped 2 bases and J dropped 1 base, with 14 bases sitting between them. The CDR3 reads CSARSWDPDNYGYTF. DNA for the CDR3: TGCAGTGCTAGATCTTGGGACCCCGATAACTATGGCTACACCTTC.

This clonotype was detected a few times. The rearrangement uses TRBV9 and TRBJ2-3; the match to TRBD1 covers 8 bases. The CDR3 is 16 residues long. Per the germline V gene, CDR1 is SGDLS and CDR2 is YYNGEE. The ends lost 0 bases at V and 4 bases at J; junction bases unmatched: 7. The CDR3 region has the DNA TGTGCCAGCAGCGTAGCTCGGACAGGGAATTCAGATACGCAGTATTTT. Amino acid sequence: CASSVARTGNSDTQYF.

This chain uses TRBV12-3 or TRBV12-4 with TRBJ2-3; D is perhaps TRBD1 (6 bases). The CDR3 extends over 15 amino acids. Trimming pared 4 bases from V and 5 bases from J, leaving 16 bases between. CDR3 DNA sequence: TGTGCCAGCAGTTCGACAGGCCCCGCGGTAGATACGCAGTATTTT. Translating gives CASSSTGPAVDTQYF.

The chain uses TRBV27 and TRBJ2-3; no firm D call. This CDR3 region has 15 residues. Per germline, CDR1 MNHEY and CDR2 SMNVEV (reference sequence). Trimming stripped 6 bases from V and 2 bases from J, with 15 bases between. Written as DNA, the CDR3 is TGTGCCAGCAGCCTTAGCAGACCTCTCACAGATACGCAGTATTTT. Translated: CASSLSRPLTDTQYF.

This clonotype turned up a few times. The rearrangement uses TRBV9 and TRBJ2-1, with a tentative D call TRBD1 (5 bases). The V gene's germline CDR1 is SGDLS and CDR2 YYNGEE. The CDR3 totals 15 residues. Trimming pared 0 bases from V and 8 bases from J, leaving 15 bases between. The chain's CDR3 is CASSVAGFEIDEQFF. The DNA for the CDR3 is TGTGCCAGCAGCGTAGCAGGGTTTGAGATCGATGAGCAGTTCTTC.

The chain has TRBV12-5 and TRBJ1-5; TRBD1 aligns across 9 bases. This CDR3 is 15 amino acids long. Germline V gene sequence: CDR1 LGHNT, CDR2 FRNRAP. V gave up 4 bases and J gave up 6 bases; unmatched junction bases: 7. CDR3 DNA sequence: TGTGCTAGTGGTTCGAGTACAGGGGGCGGTCAGCCCCAGCATTTT. The encoded protein is CASGSSTGGGQPQHF. Complete variable domain (other parts from reference TRBV12-5 and TRBJ1-5): DARVTQTPRHKVTEMGQEVTMRCQPILGHNTVFWYRQTMMQGLELLAYFRNRAPLDDSGMPKDRFSAEMPDATLATLKIQPSEPRDSAVYFCASGSSTGGGQPQHFGDGTRLSIL.

This chain joins TRBV6-5 and TRBJ2-1; D call uncertain. Trimming took 0 bases from V and 4 from J, leaving 7 bases between them. The CDR3 loop spans 14 amino acids. CDR1 and CDR2 from the germline V gene are MNHEY and SVGAGI. Here the CDR3 reads CASSYSGKYNEQFF. DNA of the CDR3: TGTGCCAGCAGTTACTCGGGGAAATACAATGAGCAGTTCTTC.

In its sample, this clonotype was seen a few times. The CDR3 coding sequence is TGTGCCTTCTTAGATGGCGGGACTAATGGCTACACCTTC. Its translation is CAFLDGGTNGYTF. V and J are TRBV30 and TRBJ1-2, with D perhaps matching TRBD1 (5 bases). CDR3 length equals 13 residues. CDR1 is GTSNPN and CDR2 is SVGIG in the germline V gene (reference sequence). Trimming removed 7 bases from V and 6 bases from J, with 18 bases in between.

V gene TRBV7-2 combines with J gene TRBJ2-3, with 10 bases fitting TRBD2. CDR1 and CDR2 from the germline V gene are SGHTA and FQGNSA. V lost 5 bases to trimming and J lost 2 bases; unmatched junction nucleotides: 4. The CDR3 totals 15 residues. The CDR3 DNA follows: TGTGCCAGCAGCCGGACTAGCGGATACACAGATACGCAGTATTTT. Translating it yields CASSRTSGYTDTQYF.

J is TRBJ2-5 and V is TRBV20-1; 11 positions agree with TRBD2. Germline CDR1 reads DFQATT; CDR2 reads SNEGSKA (reference sequence). The CDR3 length is 15 residues. Unmatched junction bases numbered 10, after V lost 1 base and J lost 9 bases. CDR3 protein: CSARGYLAGGPAQYF. DNA for the CDR3: TGCAGTGCTAGAGGGTATCTAGCGGGGGGCCCGGCCCAGTACTTC.

The J gene is TRBJ2-7, the V gene TRBV29-1; D may match TRBD1 or TRBD2 (5 bases each). The CDR3 consists of 14 residues. CDR1 and CDR2 from the germline V gene are SQVTM and ANQGSEA. Trimming pared 3 bases from V and 0 bases from J, leaving 12 bases between. CDR3 region: CSVDDPGGSYEQYF. DNA for the CDR3: TGCAGCGTTGACGACCCTGGGGGCTCCTACGAGCAGTACTTC.

The rearrangement joins TRBV7-2 to TRBJ2-3; TRBD2 might be the D (7 bases). The CDR3 has 20 residues. Trimming shortened V by 5 bases and J by 6 bases, and 33 bases separated the two germline ends. Germline-derived CDR1 and CDR2 are SGHTA and FQGNSA. CDR3 region: CASSQTRPGGGMGRGDTQYF. The CDR3 DNA follows: TGTGCCAGCAGCCAAACAAGGCCTGGCGGGGGTATGGGTAGGGGGGATACGCAGTATTTT.

The chain carries TRBV7-3 and TRBJ1-2; 8 bases line up with TRBD1. The CDR3 spans 17 residues. V shed 1 base, J shed 4 bases, and the junction held 11 bases outside the gene matches. Germline values: CDR1 SGHTA, CDR2 FQGTGA. CDR3 nucleotides: TGTGCCAGCAGCTTAAAGTCAGGGGGCGTTGATCGCTATGGCTACACCTTC. Translated, it gives CASSLKSGGVDRYGYTF. The whole variable domain, remainder taken from reference TRBV7-3 and TRBJ1-2, is GAGVSQTPSNKVTEKGKYVELRCDPISGHTALYWYRQSLGQGPEFLIYFQGTGAADDSGLPNDRFFAVRPEGSVSTLKIQRTERGDSAVYLCASSLKSGGVDRYGYTFGSGTRLTVV.

J is TRBJ1-4 and V is TRBV14, with D unclear. Germline lookup yields CDR1 SGHDN and CDR2 FVKESK. CDR3 length equals 13 residues. V was shortened by 4 bases and J by 8 bases, with 11 bases between the two germline ends. CDR3 in DNA: TGTGCCAGCAGCCGTTCCCTGGCAGAAAAACTGTTTTTT. This gives the protein CASSRSLAEKLFF.

This clonotype was recorded only once. This chain links TRBV12-3 or TRBV12-4 with TRBJ2-5, with TRBD2 as a possible D gene (7 bases). V was pared by 6 bases and J by 11 bases, with 28 bases between. There are 16 residues in the CDR3. In DNA, the CDR3 is TGTGCCAGCAGACTATTGGGGGCGGGGGCCTACAATGAGCAGTACTTC. Translating gives CASRLLGAGAYNEQYF.

CDR3 sequence reads: CSARALLARLQETQYF. The CDR3 DNA follows: TGCAGTGCTAGAGCGCTCCTTGCGCGTCTCCAAGAGACCCAGTACTTC. This chain links TRBV20-1 with TRBJ2-5; D is unresolved. This CDR3 comprises 16 residues. Trimming took off 1 base at V and 1 base at J, with 16 bases between the two ends. Germline V gene lookup returns CDR1 DFQATT and CDR2 SNEGSKA (reference sequence).

The chain joins TRBV4-2 to TRBJ2-7, with TRBD2 matching 8 bases. The ends lost 2 bases at V and 7 bases at J; junction bases unmatched: 16. The germline V gene has CDR1 LGHNA and CDR2 YNFKEQ. The CDR3 length is 17 residues. The CDR3 loop reads CASSQTGTSGSYNEQYF. The CDR3 DNA sequence: TGTGCCAGCAGCCAAACCGGGACTAGTGGGTCCTACAATGAGCAGTACTTC.

This rearrangement joins TRBV6-6 to TRBJ1-1; D unclear. The CDR3 length is 11 residues. Germline V gene lookup returns CDR1 MNHNY and CDR2 SVGAGI (reference sequence). V lost 5 bases, J lost 8 bases, and 9 bases lay in between. The CDR3 loop reads CASSPGLEAFF. CDR3 bases: TGTGCCAGCAGTCCCGGACTCGAAGCTTTCTTT.

V is TRBV5-1 and J is TRBJ2-7; D perhaps matches TRBD1 (6 bases). The V gene's germline CDR1 is SGHRS and CDR2 YFSETQ. CDR3 length equals 11 residues. The V end lost 5 bases, the J end lost 5 bases, and 8 bases lay between the germline ends. CDR3 nucleotide sequence: TGCGCCAGCAGGGACAGTAACGAGCAGTACTTC. This encodes CASRDSNEQYF.

The rearrangement joins TRBV7-3 to TRBJ2-1; 8 nucleotides line up with TRBD2. Trimming at V came to 2 bases and at J to 7 bases, leaving 7 bases not matched to a gene. Germline V gene data show CDR1 as SGHTA and CDR2 as FQGTGA. The CDR3 consists of 15 residues. Here the CDR3 DNA reads TGTGCCAGCAGCTTAGAGCGGGGGCCCGGGAATGAGCAGTTCTTC. Amino acid sequence: CASSLERGPGNEQFF.

There are a few counts of this clonotype. The V gene is TRBV7-2, the J gene TRBJ2-1; 8 bases align to TRBD2. The CDR3 is 15 amino acids. The trim removed 1 base at V and 3 bases at J, leaving 2 bases unmatched. The germline V gene has CDR1 SGHTA and CDR2 FQGNSA. The CDR3: CASSLVGLVYNEQFF. CDR3 bases: TGTGCCAGCAGCTTAGTGGGACTAGTCTACAATGAGCAGTTCTTC.

This clonotype turned up a few times. CDR3 protein: CASSPGQGVMIYTF. DNA of the CDR3: TGTGCCAGCTCACCTGGACAGGGTGTAATGATCTACACCTTC. The chain links TRBV18 to TRBJ1-2, with 8 bases fitting TRBD1. Germline loops: CDR1 KGHSH, CDR2 LQKENI. The V gene end was trimmed by 3 bases and the J gene end by 10 bases; junction bases not matched to a gene: 10. There are 14 residues in the CDR3.

This rearrangement joins TRBV7-9 to TRBJ1-2; unclear D gene. This CDR3 spans 15 amino acids. Germline values: CDR1 SEHNR, CDR2 FQNEAQ (reference sequence). Deletions cut 1 base from V and 4 bases from J, with 13 bases between. CDR3 amino acids: CASSLGPIPVYGYTF. DNA of the CDR3: TGTGCCAGCAGCTTAGGACCCATCCCCGTCTATGGCTACACCTTC.